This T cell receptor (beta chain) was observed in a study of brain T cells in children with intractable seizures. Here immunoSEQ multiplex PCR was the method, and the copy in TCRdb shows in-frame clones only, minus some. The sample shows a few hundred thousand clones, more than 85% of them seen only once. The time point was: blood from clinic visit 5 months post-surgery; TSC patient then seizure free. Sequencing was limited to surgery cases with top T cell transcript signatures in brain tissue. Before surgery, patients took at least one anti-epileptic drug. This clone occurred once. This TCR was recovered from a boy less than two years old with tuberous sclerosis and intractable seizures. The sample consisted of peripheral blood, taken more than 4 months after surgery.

In DNA, the CDR3 is TGTGCCAGCAGCCCCGGGACCACCTACGAGCAGTACTTC. Translating gives CASSPGTTYEQYF. This rearrangement joins TRBV13 to TRBJ2-7, with D perhaps given as TRBD1 or TRBD2 (5 bases each). V was clipped by 5 bases and J by 2 bases, with 10 bases between them. CDR1 and CDR2 (germline): PRHDT, FYEKMQ (reference sequence). The CDR3 is 13 amino acids.